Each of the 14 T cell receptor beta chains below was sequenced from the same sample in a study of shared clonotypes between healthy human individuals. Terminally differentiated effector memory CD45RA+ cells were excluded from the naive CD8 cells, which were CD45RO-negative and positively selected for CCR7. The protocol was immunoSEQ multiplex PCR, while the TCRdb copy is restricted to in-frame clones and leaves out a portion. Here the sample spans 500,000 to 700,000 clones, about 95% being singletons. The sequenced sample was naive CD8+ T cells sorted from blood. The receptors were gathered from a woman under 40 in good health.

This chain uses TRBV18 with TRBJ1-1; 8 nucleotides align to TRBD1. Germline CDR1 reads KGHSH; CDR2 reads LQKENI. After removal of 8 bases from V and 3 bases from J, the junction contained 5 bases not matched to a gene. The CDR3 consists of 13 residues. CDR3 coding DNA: TGTGCCAGCCAGGGGGCAAGAGACACTGAAGCTTTCTTT. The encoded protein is CASQGARDTEAFF.

CDR3 sequence (DNA): TGTGCCAGCAGCCCAACCACCCCTAGCGGGGCTTACGAGCAGTACTTC. It translates to CASSPTTPSGAYEQYF. This chain joins TRBV7-2 and TRBJ2-7; 9 bases match TRBD2. CDR1 and CDR2 from the germline V gene are SGHTA and FQGNSA. With V trimmed by 5 bases and J by 4 bases, 12 bases remained unmatched. The CDR3 is 16 amino acids.

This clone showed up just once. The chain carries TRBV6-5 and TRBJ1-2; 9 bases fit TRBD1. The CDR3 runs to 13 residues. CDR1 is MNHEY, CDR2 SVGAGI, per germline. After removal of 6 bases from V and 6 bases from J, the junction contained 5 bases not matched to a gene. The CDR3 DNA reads TGTGCCAGCAGACAACAGGGGGCGGATGGCTACACCTTC. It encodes CASRQQGADGYTF.

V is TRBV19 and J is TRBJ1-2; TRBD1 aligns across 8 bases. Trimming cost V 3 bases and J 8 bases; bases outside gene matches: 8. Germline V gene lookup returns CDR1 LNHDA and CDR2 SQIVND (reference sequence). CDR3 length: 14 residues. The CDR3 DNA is TGTGCCAGTAGTATCTTCGGACAGGGTGAGGGCTACACCTTC. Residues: CASSIFGQGEGYTF.

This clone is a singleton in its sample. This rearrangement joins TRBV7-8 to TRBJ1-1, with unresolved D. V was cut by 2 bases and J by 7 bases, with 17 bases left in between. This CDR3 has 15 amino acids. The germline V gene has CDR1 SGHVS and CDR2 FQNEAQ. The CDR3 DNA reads TGTGCCAGCAGCTTAAACAAAGGCCGAACGGGTGAAGCTTTCTTT. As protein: CASSLNKGRTGEAFF.

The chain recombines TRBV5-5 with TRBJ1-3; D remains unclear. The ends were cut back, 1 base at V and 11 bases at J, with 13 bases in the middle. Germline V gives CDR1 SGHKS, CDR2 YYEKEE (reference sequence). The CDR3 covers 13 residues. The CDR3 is CASSLYVYPPIYF. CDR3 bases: TGTGCCAGCAGCTTGTATGTTTACCCCCCCATATATTTT.

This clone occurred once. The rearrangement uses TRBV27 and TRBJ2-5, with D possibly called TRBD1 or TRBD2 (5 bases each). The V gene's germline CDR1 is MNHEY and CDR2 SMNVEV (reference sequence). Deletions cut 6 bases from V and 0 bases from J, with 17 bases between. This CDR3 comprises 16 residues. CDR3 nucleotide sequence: TGTGCCAGCAGGGGGCTCGACTATCTGTACCAAGAGACCCAGTACTTC. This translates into CASRGLDYLYQETQYF.

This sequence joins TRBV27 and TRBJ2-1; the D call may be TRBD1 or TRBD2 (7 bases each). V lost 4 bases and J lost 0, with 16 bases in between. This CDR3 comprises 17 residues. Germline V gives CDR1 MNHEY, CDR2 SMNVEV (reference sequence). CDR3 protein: CASSYYRGGSSYNEQFF. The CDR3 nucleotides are TGTGCCAGCAGTTACTACAGGGGCGGGAGCTCCTACAATGAGCAGTTCTTC.

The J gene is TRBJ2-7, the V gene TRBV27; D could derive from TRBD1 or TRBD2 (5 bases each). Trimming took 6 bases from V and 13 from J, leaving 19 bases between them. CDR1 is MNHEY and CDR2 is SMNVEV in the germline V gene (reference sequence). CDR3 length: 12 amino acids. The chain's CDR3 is CASRGTLGPPYF. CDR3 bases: TGTGCCAGCAGGGGGACGTTGGGACCCCCATACTTC.

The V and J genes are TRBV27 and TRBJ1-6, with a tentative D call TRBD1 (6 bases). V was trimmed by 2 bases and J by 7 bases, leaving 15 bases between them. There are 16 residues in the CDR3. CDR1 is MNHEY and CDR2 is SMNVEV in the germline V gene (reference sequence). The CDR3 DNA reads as TGTGCCAGCAGTTTAGAGGGGGGATATGGGAATTCACCCCTCCACTTT. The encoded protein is CASSLEGGYGNSPLHF.

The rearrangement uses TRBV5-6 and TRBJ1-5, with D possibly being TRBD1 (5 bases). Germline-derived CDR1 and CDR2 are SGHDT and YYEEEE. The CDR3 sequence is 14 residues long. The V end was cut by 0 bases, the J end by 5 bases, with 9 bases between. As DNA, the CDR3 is TGTGCCAGCAGCTTGGCAGGGACGGATCAGCCCCAGCATTTT. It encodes CASSLAGTDQPQHF.

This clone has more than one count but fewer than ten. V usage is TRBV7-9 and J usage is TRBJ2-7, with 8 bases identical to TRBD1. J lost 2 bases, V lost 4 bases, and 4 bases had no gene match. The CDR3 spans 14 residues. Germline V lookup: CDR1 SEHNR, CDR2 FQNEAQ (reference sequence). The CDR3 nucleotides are TGTGCCAGCAGCTCGGACAGGGAAGCCTACGAGCAGTACTTC. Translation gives CASSSDREAYEQYF. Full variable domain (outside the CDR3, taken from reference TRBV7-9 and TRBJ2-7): DTGVSQNPRHKITKRGQNVTFRCDPISEHNRLYWYRQTLGQGPEFLTYFQNEAQLEKSRLLSDRFSAERPKGSFSTLEIQRTEQGDSAMYLCASSSDREAYEQYFGPGTRLTVT.

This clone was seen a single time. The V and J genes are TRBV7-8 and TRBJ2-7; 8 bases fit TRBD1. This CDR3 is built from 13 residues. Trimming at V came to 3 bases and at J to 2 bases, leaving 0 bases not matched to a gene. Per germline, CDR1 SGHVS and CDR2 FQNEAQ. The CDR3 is CASSLDRAYEQYF. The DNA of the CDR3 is TGTGCCAGCAGCTTGGACAGGGCCTACGAGCAGTACTTC.

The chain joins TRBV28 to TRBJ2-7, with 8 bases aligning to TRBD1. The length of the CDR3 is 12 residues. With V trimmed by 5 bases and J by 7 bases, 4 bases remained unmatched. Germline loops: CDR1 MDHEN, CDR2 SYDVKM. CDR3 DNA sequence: TGTGCCAGCAGTCGACAGGGGTGGGAGCAGTACTTC. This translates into CASSRQGWEQYF.